Described below is a single T cell receptor (beta chain) sequence and its context. Profiled with immunoSEQ multiplex PCR; TCRdb holds only in-frame clones, not every one. Of around 700,000 clones listed, 55% to 75% are singletons. Trimming took 2 bases from V and 1 from J; bases not matched to a gene: 2. The CDR3 sequence is 14 residues long. Germline V gives CDR1 SEHNR, CDR2 FQNEAQ (reference sequence). The data originate from a study of shared clonotypes between healthy human individuals. Sequencing was carried out using memory CD4+ T cells sorted from blood. Subset noted: CD45RA-negative fraction. V and J are TRBV7-9 and TRBJ2-7; 7 positions match TRBD1. The receptor was derived from a woman in her thirties in good health. In DNA, the CDR3 is TGTGCCAGCAGCTTAACCAGGGGGTCCTACGAGCAGTACTTC. It is translated as CASSLTRGSYEQYF.